The 21 T cell receptor beta chains below were found in one sample sequenced in a study of blood T cell repertoires in COVID-19. Libraries were prepared by immunoSEQ multiplex PCR; TCRdb keeps only in-frame clonotypes and omits some of them. The table records about 200,000 clones, about 93% of them present only once. Sequenced sample: peripheral blood. The receptors were gathered from a man in his fifties with acute or convalescent COVID-19.

The J gene is TRBJ2-1, the V gene TRBV2, with 9 bases fitting TRBD2. CDR3 length: 13 amino acids. Germline V gene sequence: CDR1 SNHLY, CDR2 FYNNEI. Unmatched junction bases numbered 9, after V lost 8 bases and J lost 10 bases. CDR3 nucleotides: TGTGCCAGCGCCGGACTCCTAGCGGGGGAGCAGTTCTTC. This sequence encodes CASAGLLAGEQFF. Full variable domain (rest looked up from reference TRBV2 and TRBJ2-1): EPEVTQTPSHQVTQMGQEVILRCVPISNHLYFYWYRQILGQKVEFLVSFYNNEISEKSEIFDDQFSVERPDGSNFTLKIRSTKLEDSAMYFCASAGLLAGEQFFGPGTRLTVL.

This sequence joins TRBV14 and TRBJ2-7; weak D call: TRBD2 (6 bases). Germline V gene lookup returns CDR1 SGHDN and CDR2 FVKESK. V shed 4 bases and J shed 3 bases, with 25 bases lying between them. The CDR3 sequence is 18 residues long. CDR3 region: CASSPGTVFGGSLYEQYF. The DNA of the CDR3 is TGTGCCAGCAGCCCCGGGACCGTCTTTGGAGGGTCACTCTACGAGCAGTACTTC.

V and J are TRBV6-2 or TRBV6-3 and TRBJ1-2; D is perhaps TRBD1 (6 bases). The CDR3 has 17 residues. Deletions cut 6 bases from V and 5 bases from J, with 25 bases between. Germline lookup yields CDR1 MNHEY and CDR2 SVGEGT. Here the CDR3 DNA reads TGTGCCAGCAGCAACGTCAATGGGGGCAAGTATCGATATGGCTACACCTTC. Protein: CASSNVNGGKYRYGYTF.

The sample holds one count of this clone. V usage is TRBV19 and J usage is TRBJ1-5, with TRBD1 matching over 7 bases. This CDR3 is 14 amino acids long. Germline CDR1 is LNHDA and CDR2 is SQIVND (reference sequence). Trimming at V came to 3 bases and at J to 5 bases, leaving 4 bases not matched to a gene. CDR3 bases: TGTGCCAGTAGTATTAGGGGGCCCTATCAGCCCCAGCATTTT. Amino acid sequence: CASSIRGPYQPQHF.

The genes are TRBV7-9 and TRBJ1-4, with 12 positions matching TRBD1. Germline V gene sequence: CDR1 SEHNR, CDR2 FQNEAQ (reference sequence). This CDR3 has 19 amino acids. The V gene end was trimmed by 5 bases and the J gene end by 0 bases; junction bases not matched to a gene: 10. The CDR3 loop reads CASSPGTGGIFSTNEKLFF. CDR3 in DNA: TGTGCCAGCAGCCCAGGGACAGGGGGCATCTTCTCAACTAATGAAAAACTGTTTTTT.

The chain couples TRBV2 to TRBJ1-2, with D perhaps matching TRBD1 (5 bases). The germline V gene has CDR1 SNHLY and CDR2 FYNNEI. The CDR3 spans 10 residues. V lost 6 bases and J 6 bases, leaving 5 bases between the germline ends. This CDR3 is CASRQDGYTF. CDR3 DNA: TGTGCCAGCAGACAGGATGGCTACACCTTC.

This clone was seen once. The V and J genes are TRBV30 and TRBJ1-1; D gene unclear. The CDR3 has 13 amino acids. Germline values: CDR1 GTSNPN, CDR2 SVGIG (reference sequence). The V gene lost 3 bases and the J gene lost 0 bases, with 8 bases spanning the gap. CDR3 sequence reads: CAWSRRVNTEAFF. DNA for the CDR3: TGTGCCTGGAGCCGACGGGTGAACACTGAAGCTTTCTTT.

The gene calls are TRBV5-1 and TRBJ1-1, with no clear D. V lost 3 bases to trimming and J lost 8 bases, with 11 bases between them. This CDR3 has 12 amino acids. The germline gives CDR1 SGHRS, CDR2 YFSETQ. The CDR3 DNA follows: TGCGCCAGCAGCTGGCGCCCGGGGGAAGCTTTCTTT. Protein: CASSWRPGEAFF.

V usage is TRBV27 and J usage is TRBJ2-5; D is unresolved. The germline CDR1 and CDR2 sequences are MNHEY and SMNVEV (reference sequence). V was trimmed by 4 bases and J by 0 bases, leaving 6 bases between them. The CDR3 is 13 residues long. The CDR3 region is CASSSPNQETQYF. The CDR3 coding sequence is TGTGCCAGCAGTTCCCCCAACCAAGAGACCCAGTACTTC.

The chain combines TRBV7-2 with TRBJ1-2; D perhaps matches TRBD1 (6 bases). The V end was cut by 1 base, the J end by 3 bases, with 12 bases between. The CDR3 is 15 amino acids. The V gene's germline CDR1 is SGHTA and CDR2 FQGNSA. The CDR3 sequence is CASSLETAGDYGYTF. In DNA, the CDR3 is TGTGCCAGCAGCTTAGAGACGGCAGGGGACTATGGCTACACCTTC.

V usage is TRBV5-4 and J usage is TRBJ1-4; D possibly corresponds to TRBD1 (5 bases). V lost 4 bases to trimming and J lost 3 bases, with 16 bases between them. CDR1 SGHNT and CDR2 YYREEE come from the germline V gene (reference sequence). This CDR3 has 16 residues. The CDR3 DNA follows: TGTGCCAGCAGCCCCGAACGAGACAGTTCTAATGAAAAACTGTTTTTT. Translated: CASSPERDSSNEKLFF. The full variable domain, its missing parts supplied by reference TRBV5-4 and TRBJ1-4, is ETGVTQSPTHLIKTRGQQVTLRCSSQSGHNTVSWYQQALGQGPQFIFQYYREEENGRGNFPPRFSGLQFPNYSSELNVNALELDDSALYLCASSPERDSSNEKLFFGSGTQLSVL.

The chain carries TRBV18 and TRBJ2-1, with TRBD1 matching 11 bases. J was trimmed by 0 bases and V by 1 base; bases with no gene match: 2. The germline V gene encodes CDR1 KGHSH and CDR2 LQKENI. The CDR3 spans 17 residues. CDR3 protein: CASSPLGQGASYNEQFF. The DNA of the CDR3 is TGTGCCAGCTCACCACTTGGACAGGGGGCCTCCTACAATGAGCAGTTCTTC.

The rearrangement uses TRBV19 and TRBJ2-1, with TRBD2 matching over 10 bases. The CDR3 sequence is 13 residues long. The trim removed 5 bases at V and 9 bases at J, leaving 4 bases unmatched. Germline values: CDR1 LNHDA, CDR2 SQIVND (reference sequence). The CDR3 coding sequence is TGTGCCAGTAGTCCTAGCGGGGGAAGTGAGCAGTTCTTC. The encoded protein is CASSPSGGSEQFF.

The gene calls are TRBV19 and TRBJ2-1, with 8 bases lining up with TRBD1. Looked up from germline, CDR1 is LNHDA and CDR2 is SQIVND (reference sequence). With 5 bases clipped from V and 6 bases from J, the junction kept 9 bases outside the gene matches. This CDR3 is 15 amino acids long. As DNA, the CDR3 is TGTGCCAGTAGTGGACAGGGTAAACATACCAATGAGCAGTTCTTC. Its translation: CASSGQGKHTNEQFF.

The CDR3 region has the DNA TGCGCCAGCAGCTTTACAGGGGCTGGCGAGCAGTACTTC. This encodes CASSFTGAGEQYF. The V call is TRBV4-1, the J call TRBJ2-7; TRBD1 matches 7 bases. Germline V gives CDR1 MGHRA, CDR2 YSYEKL. V was clipped by 5 bases and J by 6 bases; unmatched bases: 7. The CDR3 length is 13 residues.

The chain carries TRBV7-9 and TRBJ2-1; a possible D gene is TRBD2 (6 bases). Trimming cost V 3 bases and J 10 bases, with 16 bases left between them. The germline gives CDR1 SEHNR, CDR2 FQNEAQ (reference sequence). The CDR3 loop spans 14 amino acids. CDR3 bases: TGTGCCAGCAGCTTGATGGCGGGGCAAGGGGAGCAGTTCTTC. It yields the protein CASSLMAGQGEQFF.

This chain connects TRBV9 to TRBJ1-3, with TRBD1 matching 9 bases. Trimming took 4 bases from V and 6 from J; bases not matched to a gene: 14. Germline loops: CDR1 SGDLS, CDR2 YYNGEE. CDR3 size: 17 residues. CDR3 in amino acids: CASSNHPGQGRENTIYF. In DNA, the CDR3 is TGTGCCAGCAGCAATCATCCGGGACAGGGACGGGAAAACACCATATATTTT.

A single count supports this clone. The J gene is TRBJ2-3, the V gene TRBV11-3, with 7 bases identical to TRBD1. V lost 5 bases, J lost 7 bases, and 3 bases stayed unmatched. The CDR3 has 12 amino acids. Germline CDR1 is SGHNT and CDR2 is YENEEA. CDR3 sequence (DNA): TGTGCCAGCAGCCAGACAGGGAATACGCAGTATTTT. It specifies CASSQTGNTQYF.

For this clone: The sample has other DNA sequences that encode this CDR3 too. V and J are TRBV7-3 and TRBJ2-1; D remains unclear. The CDR3 totals 14 residues. Deletions cut 2 bases from V and 1 base from J, with 6 bases between. Germline CDR1 reads SGHTA; CDR2 reads FQGTGA. The CDR3 sequence: CASSLSGSYNEQFF. For the CDR3, the DNA is TGTGCCAGCAGCTTATCCGGGTCCTACAATGAGCAGTTCTTC.

This clone was detected a few times. This rearrangement joins TRBV30 to TRBJ2-7, with 8 nucleotides matching TRBD1. Germline-derived CDR1 and CDR2 are GTSNPN and SVGIG (reference sequence). The CDR3 runs to 14 residues. Trimming cost V 5 bases and J 6 bases; bases outside gene matches: 12. The DNA for the CDR3 is TGTGCCTGGTCAGCGGACAGGGTTTCGGGCGAGCAGTACTTC. Protein sequence: CAWSADRVSGEQYF.

This chain uses TRBV6-5 with TRBJ1-1, with D perhaps TRBD1 (5 bases). CDR3 length equals 13 residues. The ends were cut back, 10 bases at V and 0 bases at J, with 12 bases in the middle. CDR1 and CDR2 from the germline V gene are MNHEY and SVGAGI. CDR3 DNA sequence: TGTGCCACTACGGGACTTCTGAACACTGAAGCTTTCTTT. Translating gives CATTGLLNTEAFF.